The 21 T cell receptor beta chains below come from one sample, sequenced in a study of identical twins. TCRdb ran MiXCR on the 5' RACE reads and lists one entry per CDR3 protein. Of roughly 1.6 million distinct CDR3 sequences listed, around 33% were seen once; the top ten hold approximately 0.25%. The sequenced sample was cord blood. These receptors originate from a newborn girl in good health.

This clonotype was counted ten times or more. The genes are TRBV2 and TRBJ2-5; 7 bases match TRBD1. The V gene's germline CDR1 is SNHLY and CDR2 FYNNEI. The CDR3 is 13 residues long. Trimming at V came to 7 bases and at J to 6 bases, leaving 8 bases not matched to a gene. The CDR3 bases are TGTGCCAGCACCCAGGGACAGCCACAGACCCAGTACTTC. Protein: CASTQGQPQTQYF.

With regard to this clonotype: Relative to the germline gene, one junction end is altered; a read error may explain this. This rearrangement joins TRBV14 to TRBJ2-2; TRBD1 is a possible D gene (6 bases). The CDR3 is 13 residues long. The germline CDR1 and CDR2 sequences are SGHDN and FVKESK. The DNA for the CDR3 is TGTACCAGCAGCCCACAGGGCACCGGGGAGCTGTTTTTT. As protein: CTSSPQGTGELFF.

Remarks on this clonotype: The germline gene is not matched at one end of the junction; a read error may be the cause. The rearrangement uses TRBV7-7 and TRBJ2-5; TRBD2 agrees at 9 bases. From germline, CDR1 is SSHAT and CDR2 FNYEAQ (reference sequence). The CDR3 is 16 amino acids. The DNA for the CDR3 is TGTGCTAGCAGCCCCGGACTAGCGATACTTCAAGAGACCCAGTACTTC. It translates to CASSPGLAILQETQYF.

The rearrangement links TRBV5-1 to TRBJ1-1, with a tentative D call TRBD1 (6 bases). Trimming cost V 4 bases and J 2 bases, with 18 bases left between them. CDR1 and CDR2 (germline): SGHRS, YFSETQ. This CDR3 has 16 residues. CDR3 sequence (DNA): TGCGCCAGCAGCCCGGACAGCCGGGTGTCTAACACTGAAGCTTTCTTT. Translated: CASSPDSRVSNTEAFF.

In DNA form, the CDR3 reads TGTGCCAGCAGCTTATTCCTAGCGGGAGGCCCAAGCACAGATACGCAGTATTTT. This codes for CASSLFLAGGPSTDTQYF. The chain is built from TRBV5-8 and TRBJ2-3, with TRBD2 matching over 11 bases. CDR3 length: 18 amino acids. V lost 2 bases to trimming and J lost 0 bases; unmatched junction nucleotides: 8. Germline CDR1 is SGHTS and CDR2 is YDEGEE. The full variable domain, in which reference TRBV5-8 and TRBJ2-3 provide the parts outside the CDR3, is EAGVTQSPTHLIKTRGQQATLRCSPISGHTSVYWYQQALGLGLQFLLWYDEGEERNRGNFPPRFSGRQFPNYSSELNVNALELEDSALYLCASSLFLAGGPSTDTQYFGPGTRLTVL.

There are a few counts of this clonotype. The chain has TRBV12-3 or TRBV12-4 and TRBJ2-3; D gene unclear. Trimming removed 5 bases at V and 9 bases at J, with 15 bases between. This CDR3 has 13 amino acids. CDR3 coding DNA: TGTGCCAGCAGTCCACTCCCGGACGGGACGCAGTATTTT. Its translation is CASSPLPDGTQYF.

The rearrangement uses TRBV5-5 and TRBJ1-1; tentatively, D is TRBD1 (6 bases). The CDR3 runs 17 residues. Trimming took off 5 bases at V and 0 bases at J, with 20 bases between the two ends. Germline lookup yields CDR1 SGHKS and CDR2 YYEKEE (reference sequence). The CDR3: CASSWGATPSMNTEAFF. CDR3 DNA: TGTGCCAGCAGTTGGGGGGCTACTCCTTCCATGAACACTGAAGCTTTCTTT.

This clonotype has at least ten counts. The CDR3 is CASSLTGTNYEQYF. CDR3 nucleotides: TGCGCCAGCAGCCTGACAGGGACTAACTACGAGCAGTACTTC. The chain is built from TRBV4-1 and TRBJ2-7, with D possibly being TRBD1 or TRBD2 (7 bases each). This CDR3 contains 14 residues. V lost 4 bases, J lost 3 bases, and 13 bases lay in between. Germline values: CDR1 MGHRA, CDR2 YSYEKL.

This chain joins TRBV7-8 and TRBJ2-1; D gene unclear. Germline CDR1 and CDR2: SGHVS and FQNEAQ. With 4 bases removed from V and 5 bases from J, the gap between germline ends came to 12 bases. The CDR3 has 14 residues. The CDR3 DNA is TGTGCCAGCAGCTCTCCCCTCCCGCACAATGAGCAGTTCTTC. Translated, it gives CASSSPLPHNEQFF.

CDR3 sequence reads: CASRTLAGRYEQYF. The CDR3 DNA reads as TGTGCCAGCAGGACACTAGCGGGGAGGTACGAGCAGTACTTC. The gene calls are TRBV6-1 and TRBJ2-5; 10 bases agree with TRBD2. Matching the DNA end better, TRBJ2-7 makes the J call doubtful. There are 14 residues in the CDR3. CDR1 and CDR2 (germline): MNHNS, SASEGT.

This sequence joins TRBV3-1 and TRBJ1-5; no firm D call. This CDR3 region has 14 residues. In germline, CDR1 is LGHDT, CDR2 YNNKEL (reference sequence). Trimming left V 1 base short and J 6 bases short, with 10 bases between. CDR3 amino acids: CASSQGNVAQPQHF. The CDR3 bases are TGTGCCAGCAGCCAAGGCAACGTCGCTCAGCCCCAGCATTTT.

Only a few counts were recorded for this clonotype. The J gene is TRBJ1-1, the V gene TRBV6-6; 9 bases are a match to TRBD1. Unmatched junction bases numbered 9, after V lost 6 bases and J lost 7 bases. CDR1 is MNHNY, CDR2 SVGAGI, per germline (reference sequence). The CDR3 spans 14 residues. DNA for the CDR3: TGTGCCAGCAGGTTGGACAGGGGAAAGGGTGAAGCTTTCTTT. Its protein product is CASRLDRGKGEAFF.

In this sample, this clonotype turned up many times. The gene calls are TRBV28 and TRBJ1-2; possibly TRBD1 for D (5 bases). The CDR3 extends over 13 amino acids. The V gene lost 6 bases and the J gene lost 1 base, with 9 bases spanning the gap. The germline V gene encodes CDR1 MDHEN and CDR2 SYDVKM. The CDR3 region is CASRPDINYGYTF. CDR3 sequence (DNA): TGTGCCAGCAGGCCGGACATTAACTATGGCTACACCTTC.

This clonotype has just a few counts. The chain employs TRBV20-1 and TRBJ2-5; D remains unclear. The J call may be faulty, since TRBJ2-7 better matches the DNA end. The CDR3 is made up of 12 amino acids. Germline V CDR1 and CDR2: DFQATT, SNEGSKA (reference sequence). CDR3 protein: CSARETVYEQYF. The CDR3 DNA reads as TGCAGTGCTAGGGAAACAGTCTACGAGCAGTACTTC.

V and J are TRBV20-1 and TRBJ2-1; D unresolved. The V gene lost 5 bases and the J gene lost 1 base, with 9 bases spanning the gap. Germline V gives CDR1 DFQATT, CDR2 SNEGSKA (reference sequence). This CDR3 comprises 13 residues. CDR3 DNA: TGCAGTGCTTCGAGCGAGTCCTACAATGAGCAGTTCTTC. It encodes CSASSESYNEQFF.

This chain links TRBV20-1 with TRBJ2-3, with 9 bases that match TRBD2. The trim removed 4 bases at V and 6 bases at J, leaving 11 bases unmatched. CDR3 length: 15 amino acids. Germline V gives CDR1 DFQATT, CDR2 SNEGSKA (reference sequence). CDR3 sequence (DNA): TGCAGTGCTACCCCGGGTAGCGGGAGAGGGGATACGCAGTATTTT. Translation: CSATPGSGRGDTQYF.

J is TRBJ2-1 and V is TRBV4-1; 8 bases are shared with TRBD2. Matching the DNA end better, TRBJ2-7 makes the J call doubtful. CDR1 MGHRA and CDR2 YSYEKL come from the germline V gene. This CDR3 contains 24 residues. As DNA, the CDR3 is TGCGCCAGCAGCCAAGATTCCCCGATGCTAAGCGGGGGTTACGACCTTAGCTCCTACAATGAGCAGTACTTC. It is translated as CASSQDSPMLSGGYDLSSYNEQYF.

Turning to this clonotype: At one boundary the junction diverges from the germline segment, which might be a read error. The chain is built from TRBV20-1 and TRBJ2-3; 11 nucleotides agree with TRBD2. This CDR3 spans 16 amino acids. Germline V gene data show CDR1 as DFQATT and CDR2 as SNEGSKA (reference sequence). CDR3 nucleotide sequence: TGCAGTGCTATTAATAGCGGGGGGGGAAGCACGGATACGCAGTATTTT. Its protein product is CSAINSGGGSTDTQYF.

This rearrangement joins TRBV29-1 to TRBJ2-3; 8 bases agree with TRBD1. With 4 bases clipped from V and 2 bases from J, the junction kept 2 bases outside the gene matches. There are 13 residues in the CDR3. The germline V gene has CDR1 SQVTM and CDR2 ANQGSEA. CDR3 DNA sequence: TGCAGCGTTGCAGGGGGCGCCACAGATACGCAGTATTTT. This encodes CSVAGGATDTQYF.

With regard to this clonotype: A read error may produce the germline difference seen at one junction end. The CDR3 bases are TGCAGCGTTGCCCCCCGGGGATTGAGCTATGGCCACACCTTC. This encodes CSVAPRGLSYGHTF. The gene calls are TRBV29-1 and TRBJ1-2; D is unclear. CDR1 is SQVTM, CDR2 ANQGSEA, per germline. The CDR3 consists of 14 residues.

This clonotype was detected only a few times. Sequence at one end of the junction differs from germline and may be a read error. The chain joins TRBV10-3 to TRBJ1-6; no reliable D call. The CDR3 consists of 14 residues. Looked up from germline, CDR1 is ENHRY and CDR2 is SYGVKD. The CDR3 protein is CAISEDKYNSPPHF. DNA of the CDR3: TGTGCCATCAGTGAGGACAAATATAATTCACCCCCCCACTTT.